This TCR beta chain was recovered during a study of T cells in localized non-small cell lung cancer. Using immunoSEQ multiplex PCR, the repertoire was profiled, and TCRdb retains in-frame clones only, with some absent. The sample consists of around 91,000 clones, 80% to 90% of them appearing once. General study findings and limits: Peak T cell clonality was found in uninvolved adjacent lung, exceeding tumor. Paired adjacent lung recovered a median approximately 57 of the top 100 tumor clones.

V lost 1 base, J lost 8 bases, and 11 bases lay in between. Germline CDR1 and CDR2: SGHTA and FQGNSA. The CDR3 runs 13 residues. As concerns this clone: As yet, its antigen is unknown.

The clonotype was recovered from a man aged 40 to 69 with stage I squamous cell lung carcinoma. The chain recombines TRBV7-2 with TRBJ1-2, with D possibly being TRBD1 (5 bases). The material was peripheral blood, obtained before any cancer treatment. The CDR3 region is CASSLGGPLGYTF. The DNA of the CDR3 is TGTGCCAGCAGCTTAGGGGGACCATTGGGCTACACCTTC.